The sequence of this T cell receptor beta chain was determined in a study of cytomegalovirus exposure and HLA in healthy donors. In the case of this clone: The junction departs from germline at one end; a sequencing error may be responsible.

Primers for the PCR totalled 60 Vbeta and 13 Jbeta. Here immunoSEQ multiplex PCR was the method, and the copy in TCRdb shows in-frame clones only, minus some. The sample includes 240,000 or so clones, 80% to 85% of them seen just once. Germline V gene sequence: CDR1 SSHAT, CDR2 FNYEAQ (reference sequence). This CDR3 region has 16 residues. The chain joins TRBV7-7 to TRBJ2-3; 15 nucleotides line up with TRBD2. Sequencing was done on a sample of PBMCs. This clonotype was obtained from a woman aged 60 to 75 in good health and CMV-seropositive. The CDR3 spells CASSLGLAGGGDTQYF. In DNA form, the CDR3 reads TGTGCTAGCAGCTTGGGACTAGCGGGAGGTGGTGATACGCAGTATTTT.